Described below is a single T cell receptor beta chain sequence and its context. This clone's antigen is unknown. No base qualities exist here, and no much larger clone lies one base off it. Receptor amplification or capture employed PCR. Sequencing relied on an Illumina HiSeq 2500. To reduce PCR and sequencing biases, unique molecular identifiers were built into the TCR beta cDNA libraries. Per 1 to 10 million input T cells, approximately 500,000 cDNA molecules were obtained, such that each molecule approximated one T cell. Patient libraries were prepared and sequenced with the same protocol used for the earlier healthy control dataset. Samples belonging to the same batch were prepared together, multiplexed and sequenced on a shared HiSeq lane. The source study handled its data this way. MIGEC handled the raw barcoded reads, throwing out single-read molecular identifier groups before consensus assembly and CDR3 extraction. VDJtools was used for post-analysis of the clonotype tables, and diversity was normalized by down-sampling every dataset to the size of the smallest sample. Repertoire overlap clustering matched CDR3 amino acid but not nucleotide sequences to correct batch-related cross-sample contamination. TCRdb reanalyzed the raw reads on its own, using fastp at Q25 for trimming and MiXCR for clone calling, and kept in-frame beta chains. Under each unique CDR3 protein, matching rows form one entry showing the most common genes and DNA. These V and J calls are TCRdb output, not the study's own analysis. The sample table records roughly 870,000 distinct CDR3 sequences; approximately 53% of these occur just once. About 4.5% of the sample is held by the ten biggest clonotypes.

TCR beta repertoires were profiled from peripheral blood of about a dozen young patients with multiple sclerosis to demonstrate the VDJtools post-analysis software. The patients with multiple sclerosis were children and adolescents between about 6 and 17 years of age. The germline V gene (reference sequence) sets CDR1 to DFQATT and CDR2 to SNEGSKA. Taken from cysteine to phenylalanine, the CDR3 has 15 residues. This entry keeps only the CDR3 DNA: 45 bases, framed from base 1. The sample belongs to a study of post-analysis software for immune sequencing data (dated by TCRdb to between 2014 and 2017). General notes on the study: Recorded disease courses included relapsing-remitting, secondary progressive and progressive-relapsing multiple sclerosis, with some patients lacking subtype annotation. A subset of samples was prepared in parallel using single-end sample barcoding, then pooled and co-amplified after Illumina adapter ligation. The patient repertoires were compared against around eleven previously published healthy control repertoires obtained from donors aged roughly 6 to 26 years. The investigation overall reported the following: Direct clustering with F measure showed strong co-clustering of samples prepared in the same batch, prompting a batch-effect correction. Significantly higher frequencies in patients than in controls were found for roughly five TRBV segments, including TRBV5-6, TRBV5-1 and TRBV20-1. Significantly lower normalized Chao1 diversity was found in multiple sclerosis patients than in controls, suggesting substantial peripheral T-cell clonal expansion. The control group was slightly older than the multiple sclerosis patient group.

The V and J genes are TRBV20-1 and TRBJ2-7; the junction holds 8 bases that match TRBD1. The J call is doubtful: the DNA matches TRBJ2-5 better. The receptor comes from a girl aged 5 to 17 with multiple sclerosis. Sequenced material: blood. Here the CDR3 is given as CSARDRGQGGETQYF. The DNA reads TGCAGTGCTAGGGACCGTGGACAGGGTGGGGAGACCCAGTACTTC.